This T cell receptor beta chain was recorded in a study of T cell repertoires in cytomegalovirus infection. Whole-study context: CMV infection together with matching HLA type was indicated by public TCR beta signatures. Findings and caveats of the study: Individuals carrying CMV plus the relevant HLA were identified by cumulative frequency of public TCR beta families. HLA-C-restricted CMV clonotypes gave the most frequent clonotype in two of eight donors.

This clonotype was seen at least ten times. Its antigen remains unknown. Trimming took 3 bases from V and 8 from J, leaving 20 bases between them. From germline, CDR1 is SGHAT and CDR2 FQNNGV. The CDR3 runs to 16 residues. TCRdb fed the reads into MiXCR, producing one record per CDR3 protein. The table includes about 490,000 distinct CDR3 sequences, about 11% detected once. The source material was PBMCs. This chain uses TRBV11-2 with TRBJ1-5, with a weak D call TRBD1 (5 bases). This receptor was identified in a human donor in good health (CMV status not recorded). Some clones in this sample may be carry-over from other donors' samples. The CDR3 here is CASSFGGVDAAKPQHF. The CDR3 DNA reads TGTGCCAGCAGCTTCGGAGGGGTGGACGCAGCAAAGCCCCAGCATTTT.